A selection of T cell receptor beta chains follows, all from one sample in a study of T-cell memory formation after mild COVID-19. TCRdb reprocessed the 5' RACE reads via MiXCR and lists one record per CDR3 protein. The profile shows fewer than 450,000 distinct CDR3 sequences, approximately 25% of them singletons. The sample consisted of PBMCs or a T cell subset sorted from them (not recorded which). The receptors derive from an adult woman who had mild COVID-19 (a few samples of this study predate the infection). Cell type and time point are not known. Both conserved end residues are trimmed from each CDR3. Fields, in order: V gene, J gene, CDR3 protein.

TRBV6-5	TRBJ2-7	ASSYAVSSYEQY
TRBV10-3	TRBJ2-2	AISVLAGGLNTGELF
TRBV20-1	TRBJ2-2	SATFSGANTGELF
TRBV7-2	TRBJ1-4	ASSLAGGNEKLF
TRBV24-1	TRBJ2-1	ATSDPRDSYNEQF
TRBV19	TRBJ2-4	ASNQGAKNIQY
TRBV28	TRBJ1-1	VSIGTEAF
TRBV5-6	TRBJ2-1	ASSWPRGDNEQF
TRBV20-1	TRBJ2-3	SARDVTSGGSRLDTQY
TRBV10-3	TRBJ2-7	AIKGNQGYEQY
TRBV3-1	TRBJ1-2	ASSQGTSKDGYT
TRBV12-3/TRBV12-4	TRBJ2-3	ASTTRGGRY
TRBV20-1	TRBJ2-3	SAGPGTASTDTQY
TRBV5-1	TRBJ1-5	ASSLDLGYSNQPQH
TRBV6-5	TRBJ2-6	ASRGFPTGPKISGANVLT
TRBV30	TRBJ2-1	AWSGPSSDEQF
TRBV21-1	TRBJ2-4	ASSKVVRHHIQY
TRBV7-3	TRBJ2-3	ASSSEGRAKDTQY
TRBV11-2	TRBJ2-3	ASSLMKGDTQY
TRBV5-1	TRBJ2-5	ASSPVQAGFETQY
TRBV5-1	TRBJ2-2	ASKLDGANTGELF
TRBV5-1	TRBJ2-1	ASSLAGQEQF
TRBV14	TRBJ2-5	ASSLRWAQETQY
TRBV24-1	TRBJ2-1	AASPSGRYNEQF
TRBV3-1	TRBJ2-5	ASRPTSGGPQETQY
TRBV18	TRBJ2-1	ASSEGLANNEQF
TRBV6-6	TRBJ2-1	ASSPDWNEQF
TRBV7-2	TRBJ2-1	ASSFVRGERLANEQF
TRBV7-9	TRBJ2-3	ASSFSTLRGPATDTQY
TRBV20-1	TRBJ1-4	SALSGTGNEKLF
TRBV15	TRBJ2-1	ATSGGLAGDGNEQF
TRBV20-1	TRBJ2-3	SARLVDTQY
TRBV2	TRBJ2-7	ASRPGQLPYEQY
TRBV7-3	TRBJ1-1	ASSLNFGMNTEAF
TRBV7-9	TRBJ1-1	ASSWGGSLNTEAF